The 15 T cell receptor beta chains presented below share a single source sample, sequenced in a study of a mutant IDH1 vaccine in newly diagnosed glioma. Their antigen targets remain unknown. The table came from immunoSEQ multiplex PCR; TCRdb's copy has only in-frame clones and leaves some out. The sample has 30,000 to 40,000 clones, about 93% seen once. Time point noted: week 47, end of study. Topical imiquimod accompanied each vaccine dose, which consisted of 300 ug of mutant IDH1 20-mer peptide. The sequenced sample was PBMCs, obtained from a glioma patient whose treatment included an IDH1 peptide vaccine. Receptors originate from a woman in her thirties or forties with glioma.

This clone has just one count. The J gene is TRBJ1-2, the V gene TRBV6-5; TRBD1 aligns across 8 bases. The CDR3 runs 14 residues. Germline CDR1 and CDR2: MNHEY and SVGAGI. V lost 0 bases, J lost 8 bases, and 5 bases stayed unmatched. The CDR3 reads CASSYSTGVRGYTF. CDR3 coding DNA: TGTGCCAGCAGTTACTCGACAGGGGTTCGGGGCTACACCTTC.

The genes are TRBV5-1 and TRBJ1-1, with 7 bases lining up with TRBD1. This CDR3 has 16 amino acids. Germline lookup yields CDR1 SGHRS and CDR2 YFSETQ. V gave up 0 bases and J gave up 0 bases; unmatched junction bases: 5. The CDR3: CASSLEVGQVNTEAFF. The CDR3 region has the DNA TGCGCCAGCAGCTTGGAAGTAGGACAGGTGAACACTGAAGCTTTCTTT. The entire variable domain, with the rest obtained from reference TRBV5-1 and TRBJ1-1, is as follows: KAGVTQTPRYLIKTRGQQVTLSCSPISGHRSVSWYQQTPGQGLQFLFEYFSETQRNKGNFPGRFSGRQFSNSRSEMNVSTLELGDSALYLCASSLEVGQVNTEAFFGQGTRLTVV.

This clone has a single count. The rearrangement links TRBV2 to TRBJ2-5, with a weak D call TRBD2 (6 bases). Germline CDR1 SNHLY, CDR2 FYNNEI. Between the trimmed V and J ends, which lost 8 bases and 12 bases, there was a span of 19 bases. There are 12 residues in the CDR3. CDR3 in DNA: TGTGCCAGCTGGTCCGGGACTCCCTCTAAGTACTTC. Residues: CASWSGTPSKYF.

This sequence joins TRBV7-2 and TRBJ1-1; weak D call: TRBD1 (5 bases). Germline CDR1 and CDR2: SGHTA and FQGNSA. V dropped 5 bases and J dropped 3 bases, with 16 bases sitting between them. This CDR3 spans 15 amino acids. DNA of the CDR3: TGTGCCAGCAGCCAAAGTTGGGTAGGGGACACTGAAGCTTTCTTT. Its translation is CASSQSWVGDTEAFF.

The J gene is TRBJ2-3, the V gene TRBV2; D call uncertain. The CDR3 spans 14 residues. Germline V lookup: CDR1 SNHLY, CDR2 FYNNEI. V was clipped by 0 bases and J by 2 bases, with 6 bases between them. CDR3 protein: CASSEAGITDTQYF. In DNA form, the CDR3 reads TGTGCCAGCAGTGAAGCGGGAATCACAGATACGCAGTATTTT. Full variable domain (remainder filled in from reference TRBV2 and TRBJ2-3): EPEVTQTPSHQVTQMGQEVILRCVPISNHLYFYWYRQILGQKVEFLVSFYNNEISEKSEIFDDQFSVERPDGSNFTLKIRSTKLEDSAMYFCASSEAGITDTQYFGPGTRLTVL.

This clone was counted a single time. The chain carries TRBV6-5 and TRBJ2-2; D is unclear. This CDR3 region has 16 residues. V lost 0 bases, J lost 1 base, and 9 bases lay in between. Germline V gene lookup returns CDR1 MNHEY and CDR2 SVGAGI. Here the CDR3 reads CASSYSMGRNTGELFF. Written as DNA, the CDR3 is TGTGCCAGCAGTTACTCTATGGGCCGGAACACCGGGGAGCTGTTTTTT.

Here the CDR3 DNA reads TGTGCCAGCCTAAGAGGACCGGGACAGGGGGATCAGCCCCAGCATTTT. This codes for CASLRGPGQGDQPQHF. The genes are TRBV11-3 and TRBJ1-5; TRBD1 aligns across 11 bases. The CDR3 is 16 residues long. Germline V gene lookup returns CDR1 SGHNT and CDR2 YENEEA. The V gene end was trimmed by 8 bases and the J gene end by 5 bases; junction bases not matched to a gene: 11. Based on the CDR3 plus reference TRBV11-3 and TRBJ1-5, the full variable domain is EAGVVQSPRYKIIEKKQPVAFWCNPISGHNTLYWYLQNLGQGPELLIRYENEEAVDDSQLPKDRFSAERLKGVDSTLKIQPAELGDSAVYLCASLRGPGQGDQPQHFGDGTRLSIL.

J is TRBJ1-4 and V is TRBV7-6; D is uncertain. The CDR3 consists of 15 residues. V was cut by 0 bases and J by 2 bases, with 7 bases left in between. In germline, CDR1 is SGHVS, CDR2 FNYEAQ. This chain's CDR3 is CASSLAGGTNEKLFF. The CDR3 DNA is TGTGCCAGCAGCTTAGCGGGCGGGACTAATGAAAAACTGTTTTTT.

The V and J genes are TRBV9 and TRBJ1-2; D gene uncertain. CDR1 SGDLS and CDR2 YYNGEE come from the germline V gene. Trimming took off 0 bases at V and 1 base at J, with 4 bases between the two ends. The CDR3 loop spans 13 amino acids. In DNA, the CDR3 is TGTGCCAGCAGCGTAGACGGTAACTATGGCTACACCTTC. Its translation: CASSVDGNYGYTF.

The gene calls are TRBV5-6 and TRBJ1-1, with D perhaps matching TRBD1 (6 bases). The CDR3 contains 14 residues. The ends were cut back, 3 bases at V and 2 bases at J, with 11 bases in the middle. Looked up from germline, CDR1 is SGHDT and CDR2 is YYEEEE. CDR3 loop: CASSWDTGNTEAFF. CDR3 nucleotides: TGTGCCAGCAGCTGGGACACAGGAAACACTGAAGCTTTCTTT.

The chain uses TRBV5-1 and TRBJ2-6; unclear D gene. Germline V gene lookup returns CDR1 SGHRS and CDR2 YFSETQ. The CDR3 loop spans 19 amino acids. V dropped 2 bases and J dropped 0 bases, with 18 bases sitting between them. The CDR3 DNA reads TGCGCCAGCAGCTTATGGCCAGACCACCAGAGCTCTGGGGCCAACGTCCTGACTTTC. This codes for CASSLWPDHQSSGANVLTF. The full variable domain, rest sourced from reference TRBV5-1 and TRBJ2-6, is KAGVTQTPRYLIKTRGQQVTLSCSPISGHRSVSWYQQTPGQGLQFLFEYFSETQRNKGNFPGRFSGRQFSNSRSEMNVSTLELGDSALYLCASSLWPDHQSSGANVLTFGAGSRLTVL.

The rearrangement links TRBV6-5 to TRBJ2-3; 9 bases are shared with TRBD1. This CDR3 region has 16 residues. From germline, CDR1 is MNHEY and CDR2 SVGAGI. The V gene end was trimmed by 4 bases and the J gene end by 4 bases; junction bases not matched to a gene: 9. CDR3 coding DNA: TGTGCCAGCAGTTTCAGGGGACAGGGTGGCCCAGATACGCAGTATTTT. Amino acid sequence: CASSFRGQGGPDTQYF.

The chain joins TRBV25-1 to TRBJ1-4; the D gene is possibly TRBD1 (5 bases). Per germline, CDR1 MGHDK and CDR2 SYGVNS. The ends were cut back, 0 bases at V and 5 bases at J, with 16 bases in the middle. CDR3 length equals 17 residues. The CDR3, as DNA: TGTGCCAGCAGTGAATATAGTGGAGGGACGGCGAATGAAAAACTGTTTTTT. Its protein is CASSEYSGGTANEKLFF.

The CDR3 bases are TGTGCCAGCAGAACCGGGAGCGACTACGAGCAGTACTTC. As protein: CASRTGSDYEQYF. V usage is TRBV2 and J usage is TRBJ2-7, with D perhaps TRBD2 (6 bases). V was cut by 6 bases and J by 3 bases, with 12 bases left in between. Germline V CDR1 and CDR2: SNHLY, FYNNEI. This CDR3 has 13 residues.

The chain recombines TRBV7-2 with TRBJ2-5; maybe TRBD2 (6 bases). The CDR3 is made up of 13 amino acids. The germline V gene has CDR1 SGHTA and CDR2 FQGNSA. The ends were cut back, 6 bases at V and 2 bases at J, with 10 bases in the middle. The CDR3 sequence: CASSDRGQETQYF. The CDR3 bases are TGTGCCAGCAGTGATCGGGGGCAAGAGACCCAGTACTTC.